This T cell receptor (beta chain) was recovered during a study of T cell repertoires in cytomegalovirus infection. Background on the study: Carrying CMV and the relevant HLA type showed in public TCR beta signatures.

Per the germline V gene, CDR1 is SGHTA and CDR2 is FQGNSA. The CDR3 spans 16 residues. The ends lost 2 bases at V and 4 bases at J; junction bases unmatched: 8. One entry per CDR3 protein results from TCRdb running MiXCR on the reads. The data hold some 480,000 distinct CDR3 sequences, with around 35% observed a single time. Broader study findings: Summed frequency of shared TCR beta families picked out CMV carriers who also had the relevant HLA.

This clonotype was seen at least ten times. Its antigen remains unknown. The sequence derives from a human donor in good health (CMV status not recorded). Some clones in this sample may be carry-over from other donors' samples. The chain joins TRBV7-2 to TRBJ2-5, with 9 nucleotides matching TRBD2. This sample comprised cultured PBMCs, obtained from culture after CMV antigen stimulation. CDR3 loop: CASSLSAGGGRETQYF. The CDR3 DNA follows: TGTGCCAGCAGCTTATCGGCGGGGGGGGGACGAGAGACCCAGTACTTC.